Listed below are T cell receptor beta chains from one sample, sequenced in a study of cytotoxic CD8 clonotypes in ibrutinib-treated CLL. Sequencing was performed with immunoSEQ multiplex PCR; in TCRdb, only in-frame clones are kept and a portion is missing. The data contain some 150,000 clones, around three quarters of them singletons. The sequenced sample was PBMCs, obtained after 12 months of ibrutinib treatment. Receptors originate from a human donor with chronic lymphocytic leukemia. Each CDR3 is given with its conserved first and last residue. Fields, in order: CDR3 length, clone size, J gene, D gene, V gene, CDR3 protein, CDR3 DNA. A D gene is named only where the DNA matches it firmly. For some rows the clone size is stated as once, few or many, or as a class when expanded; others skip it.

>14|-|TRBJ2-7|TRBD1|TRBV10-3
CAIRTGQGSYEQYF
TGTGCCATCAGGACCGGACAGGGCTCCTACGAGCAGTACTTC
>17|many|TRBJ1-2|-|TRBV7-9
CASSLERKGGASYGYTF
TGTGCCAGCAGCTTAGAACGAAAGGGAGGCGCGTCCTATGGCTACACCTTC
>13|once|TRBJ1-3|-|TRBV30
CAWSVGIRNTIYF
TGTGCCTGGAGTGTAGGGATACGAAACACCATATATTTT
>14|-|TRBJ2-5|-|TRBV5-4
CASSDQRNEETQYF
TGTGCCAGCAGCGACCAAAGAAACGAAGAGACCCAGTACTTC
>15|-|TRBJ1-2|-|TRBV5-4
CASSLGEGLGSGYTF
TGTGCCAGCAGCTTGGGAGAAGGGTTAGGCTCTGGCTACACCTTC
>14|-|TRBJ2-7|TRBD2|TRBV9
CASSASGRIYEQYF
TGTGCCAGCAGCGCTAGCGGGAGAATTTACGAGCAGTACTTC
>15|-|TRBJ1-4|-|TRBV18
CASSPRQAAGEKLFF
TGTGCCAGCTCACCACGGCAGGCCGCTGGTGAAAAACTGTTTTTT
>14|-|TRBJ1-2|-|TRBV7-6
CASSLSQTGYGYTF
TGTGCCAGCAGCTTGAGTCAAACAGGATATGGCTACACCTTC
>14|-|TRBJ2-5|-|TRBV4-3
CASSQDLGSETQYF
TGCGCCAGCAGCCAAGATCTGGGTTCAGAGACCCAGTACTTC
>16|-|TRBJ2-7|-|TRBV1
CTSSQDLTSGSYEQYF
TGCACCAGCAGCCAAGATCTGACTAGCGGGTCCTACGAGCAGTACTTC
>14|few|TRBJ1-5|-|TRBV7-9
CASSLGLSNQPQHF
TGTGCCAGCAGCTTAGGTCTTAGCAATCAGCCCCAGCATTTT
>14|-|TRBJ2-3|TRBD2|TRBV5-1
CASSPGLASDTQYF
TGCGCCAGCAGCCCTGGACTAGCGTCTGATACGCAGTATTTT
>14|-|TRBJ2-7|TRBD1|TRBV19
CASSAGTGVYEQYF
TGTGCCAGTAGTGCCGGGACAGGGGTCTACGAGCAGTACTTC
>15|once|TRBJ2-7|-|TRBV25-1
CASSESRTGDYEQYF
TGTGCCAGCAGTGAAAGTCGTACAGGAGACTACGAGCAGTACTTC
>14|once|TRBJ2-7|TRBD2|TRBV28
CASTLTSGSYEQYF
TGTGCCAGCACCCTTACTAGCGGGAGCTACGAGCAGTACTTC
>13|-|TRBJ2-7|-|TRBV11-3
CASSLGRSYEQYF
TGTGCCAGCAGCTTAGGGCGTAGCTACGAGCAGTACTTC
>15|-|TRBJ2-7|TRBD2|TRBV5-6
CASNSLAELSYEQYF
TGTGCCAGCAACTCGCTAGCGGAACTCTCCTACGAGCAGTACTTC
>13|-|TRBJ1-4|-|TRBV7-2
CASQKLINEKLFF
TGTGCCAGTCAAAAACTGATTAATGAAAAACTGTTTTTT
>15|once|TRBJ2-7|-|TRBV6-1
CASSDAGTMHPEQYF
TGTGCCAGCAGTGACGCCGGGACAATGCACCCCGAGCAGTACTTC
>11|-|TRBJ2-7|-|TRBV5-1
CASRGIHEQYF
TGCGCCAGCCGAGGGATCCACGAGCAGTACTTC
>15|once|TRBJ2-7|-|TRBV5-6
CASSLTGEGVYEQYF
TGTGCCAGCAGCTTGACGGGGGAAGGGGTCTACGAGCAGTACTTC
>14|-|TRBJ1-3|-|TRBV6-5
CASADGFAGNTIYF
TGTGCCAGTGCAGACGGTTTTGCTGGAAACACCATATATTTT
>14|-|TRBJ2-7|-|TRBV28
CASTTLVRVHEQYF
TGTGCCAGCACGACCCTGGTCCGGGTCCACGAGCAGTACTTC
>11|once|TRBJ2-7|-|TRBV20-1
CSASFAYEQYF
TGCAGTGCTAGTTTTGCCTACGAGCAGTACTTC
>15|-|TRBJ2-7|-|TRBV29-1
CSGQGSEPNIYEQYF
TGCAGCGGCCAGGGGTCGGAGCCGAACATTTACGAGCAGTACTTC
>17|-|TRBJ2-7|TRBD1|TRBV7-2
CASSLRAGTGDSYEQYF
TGTGCCAGCAGCTTACGGGCCGGGACAGGGGATTCCTACGAGCAGTACTTC
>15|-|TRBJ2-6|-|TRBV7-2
CASSLYSSGANVLTF
TGTGCCAGCAGCCTTTACAGCTCTGGGGCCAACGTCCTGACTTTC
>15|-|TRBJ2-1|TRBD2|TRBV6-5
CASSRTSGAYNEQFF
TGTGCCAGCAGCCGTACTAGCGGGGCGTACAATGAGCAGTTCTTC
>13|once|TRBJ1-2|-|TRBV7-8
CASSPDRSYGYTF
TGTGCCAGCAGTCCGGACCGCTCCTATGGCTACACCTTC
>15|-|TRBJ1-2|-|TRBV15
CATSRRSWGSYGYTF
TGTGCCACCAGCAGACGTAGTTGGGGGTCCTATGGCTACACCTTC
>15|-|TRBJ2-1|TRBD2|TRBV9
CASSPSGRSDNEQFF
TGTGCCAGCAGCCCTAGCGGGAGAAGCGACAATGAGCAGTTCTTC
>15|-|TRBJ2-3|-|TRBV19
CASSRTGPRADTQYF
TGTGCCAGTAGCAGAACAGGGCCGCGGGCAGATACGCAGTATTTT
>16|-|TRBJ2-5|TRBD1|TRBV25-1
CASSGAPGTGEETQYF
TGTGCCAGCAGTGGAGCTCCCGGGACAGGGGAAGAGACCCAGTACTTC
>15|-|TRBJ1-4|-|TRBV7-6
CASSGLGAQREKLFF
TGTGCCAGCAGCGGGCTGGGCGCTCAGCGTGAAAAACTGTTTTTT
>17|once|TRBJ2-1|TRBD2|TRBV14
CASSQAPPGLAIDEQFF
TGTGCCAGCAGCCAAGCCCCTCCGGGACTAGCGATCGATGAGCAGTTCTTC
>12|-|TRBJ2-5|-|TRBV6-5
CASSYSKETQYF
TGTGCCAGCAGTTACTCGAAAGAGACCCAGTACTTC
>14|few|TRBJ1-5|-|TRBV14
CASSQLGRNQPQHF
TGTGCCAGCAGCCAACTGGGGAGGAATCAGCCCCAGCATTTT
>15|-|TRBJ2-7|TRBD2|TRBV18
CASSPPSGKGREQYF
TGTGCCAGCTCACCTCCTAGCGGGAAGGGTCGCGAGCAGTACTTC
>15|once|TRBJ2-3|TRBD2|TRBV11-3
CARELAGGVGDTQYF
TGTGCGCGGGAGTTAGCGGGAGGGGTAGGAGATACGCAGTATTTT
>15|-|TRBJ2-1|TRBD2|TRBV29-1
CSVEASGSSYNEQFF
TGCAGCGTTGAAGCTAGCGGAAGCTCCTACAATGAGCAGTTCTTC
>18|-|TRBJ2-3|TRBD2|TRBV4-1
CASSQRTAAGGPADTQYF
TGCGCCAGCAGCCAACGAACCGCAGCGGGAGGGCCTGCAGATACGCAGTATTTT
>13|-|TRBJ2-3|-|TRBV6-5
CASSYVQADTQYF
TGTGCCAGCAGTTACGTGCAGGCAGATACGCAGTATTTT
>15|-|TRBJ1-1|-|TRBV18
CASSPLRELNTEAFF
TGTGCCAGCTCACCACTCAGGGAATTGAACACTGAAGCTTTCTTT
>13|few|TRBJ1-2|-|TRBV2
CASSDPVNYGYTF
TGTGCCAGCAGTGATCCGGTGAACTATGGCTACACCTTC
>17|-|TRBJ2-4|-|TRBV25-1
CASSGQMGALAKNIQYF
TGTGCCAGCAGTGGCCAGATGGGGGCTTTGGCCAAAAACATTCAGTACTTC
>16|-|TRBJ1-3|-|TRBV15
CATSRVGSLQGNTIYF
TGTGCCACCAGCAGAGTCGGGTCACTCCAAGGAAACACCATATATTTT